A single sample gave rise to the 7 T cell receptor beta chains below, sequenced in a study of breast tumors, draining lymph nodes, adjacent tissues. Each CDR3 protein is one row after TCRdb ran MiXCR on the multiplex PCR reads. Of around 150,000 distinct CDR3 sequences listed, 32% are singletons. Samples came from axillary lymph nodes draining the breast cancer. Sequencing used axillary lymph node tissue. These TCRs come from a female donor with breast cancer. Some clones in this sample may be carry-over from other donors' samples.

In its sample, this clonotype was seen many times. This chain uses TRBV7-2 with TRBJ1-6; 7 nucleotides line up with TRBD1. The CDR3 runs 14 residues. The germline V gene encodes CDR1 SGHTA and CDR2 FQGNSA. J gave up 6 bases and V 4 bases, and 3 bases lay outside the gene matches. CDR3 sequence (DNA): TGTGCCAGCAGCTCGAACAGGGGTAATTCACCCCTCCACTTT. Amino acids: CASSSNRGNSPLHF.

This clonotype was seen at least ten times. V usage is TRBV20-1 and J usage is TRBJ2-2; D is perhaps TRBD1 (6 bases). The CDR3 runs to 12 residues. CDR1 and CDR2 from the germline V gene are DFQATT and SNEGSKA (reference sequence). V shed 6 bases and J shed 2 bases, with 7 bases lying between them. CDR3 region: CSAQGNTGELFF. CDR3 DNA: TGCAGTGCACAGGGAAACACCGGGGAGCTGTTTTTT.

This clonotype was detected ten times or more. The chain uses TRBV19 and TRBJ2-1; perhaps TRBD1 as D (5 bases). Germline loops: CDR1 LNHDA, CDR2 SQIVND (reference sequence). Trimming removed 4 bases at V and 12 bases at J, with 16 bases between. There are 13 residues in the CDR3. This chain's CDR3 is CASSTTPPRGQFF. CDR3 bases: TGTGCCAGTAGTACAACACCACCTAGGGGGCAGTTCTTC.

Comments on this clonotype: One base away lies a much larger clone, so this may be a sequencing read error. The chain has TRBV11-2 and TRBJ1-3, with D hard to call. The CDR3 covers 13 residues. Germline lookup yields CDR1 SGHAT and CDR2 FQNNGV. CDR3 sequence (DNA): TGTGCCAGCAGCTTAGATCGACCGACCGGTCCCGATTTT. This sequence encodes CASSLDRPTGPDF.

This clonotype was seen at least ten times. This rearrangement joins TRBV7-2 to TRBJ1-4; D gene ambiguous. This CDR3 contains 14 residues. CDR1 SGHTA and CDR2 FQGNSA come from the germline V gene. Between the trimmed V and J ends, which lost 3 bases and 7 bases, there was a span of 12 bases. The CDR3 DNA is TGTGCCAGCAGCTTTACGCCGGGTTCTGAAAAACTGTTTTTT. Protein product: CASSFTPGSEKLFF. Based on the CDR3 plus reference TRBV7-2 and TRBJ1-4, the full variable domain is GAGVSQSPSNKVTEKGKDVELRCDPISGHTALYWYRQSLGQGLEFLIYFQGNSAPDKSGLPSDRFSAERTGGSVSTLTIQRTQQEDSAVYLCASSFTPGSEKLFFGSGTQLSVL.

This chain links TRBV7-2 with TRBJ1-5; no definite D call. Germline loops: CDR1 SGHTA, CDR2 FQGNSA. Trimming removed 7 bases from V and 11 bases from J, with 18 bases in between. CDR3 length: 13 residues. The CDR3 sequence is CASKPGNQETQHF. The CDR3, as DNA: TGTGCCAGCAAACCGGGAAATCAAGAGACCCAGCATTTT.

This clonotype was seen ten or more times. The gene calls are TRBV20-1 and TRBJ1-4; no reliable D call. Germline CDR1 is DFQATT and CDR2 is SNEGSKA (reference sequence). Trimming took off 6 bases at V and 3 bases at J, with 17 bases between the two ends. The CDR3 consists of 15 residues. Written as DNA, the CDR3 is TGCAGTGCCAAAGTCCTACCGGACGCTAATGAAAAACTGTTTTTT. Translating gives CSAKVLPDANEKLFF.